This T cell receptor (beta chain) was documented in a study of vaccination and CD4 T cells after COVID-19. Study context: Median time from second vaccine dose to sampling was about 77 days (14 to 241). General study results and limits: Convalescent patients showed a median about 90% of reactive clones that were seen only post-vaccination.

To note about this clonotype: The antigen is not known.

Sequencing of cultured CD4+ T cell DNA used the Oncomine TCR Beta short-read assay. The genomic DNA was obtained from cultured CD4+ T cells by extraction with the QIAamp micro DNA kit. TCRdb recomputed calls from the PCR reads with MiXCR, one row per CDR3 protein. The data hold approximately 12,000 distinct CDR3 sequences, with roughly 55% observed a single time. Treatment indicated: approximately nine-day PBMC culture with coronavirus spike peptide pools or control peptides (ViraFEST assay). Spanning March to December 2020, the positive PCR dates came before US Alpha, Beta and Delta variants. This CDR3 comprises 15 residues. The V and J ends lost 7 bases and 4 bases respectively, with 19 bases between them. Germline V gene data show CDR1 as MNHEY and CDR2 as SVGEGT.

This rearrangement joins TRBV6-2 or TRBV6-3 to TRBJ1-1; TRBD1 is a possible D gene (6 bases). This clonotype was sampled from a human donor who had recovered from COVID-19. The sequenced material came from CD4+ T cells from blood, cultured in vitro. Written as DNA, the CDR3 is TGTGCCAGCATCCGGGGGGGGGCCGGCGGCACTGAAGCTTTCTTT. Translated, it gives CASIRGGAGGTEAFF.